Reported below is one TCR beta chain. Its antigen is not known. The CDR3 is 13 amino acids. CDR1 and CDR2 from the germline V gene are SEHNR and FQNEAQ (reference sequence). V was cut by 2 bases and J by 4 bases, with 6 bases left in between. 13 Jbeta primers and 60 Vbeta primers were used for the PCR. Using immunoSEQ multiplex PCR, the repertoire was profiled, and TCRdb retains in-frame clones only, with some absent. The sample includes 45,000 to 65,000 clones, approximately 80% seen only once; the top ten take 3.3%. The data derive from a study of cytomegalovirus exposure and HLA in healthy donors. Study results and caveats: Among the sequence variants, a highly shared cluster was likely an artifact of sequencing.

The clonotype was recovered from a woman between 35 and 50 years old in good health and CMV-seropositive. Sequencing input: PBMCs. V usage is TRBV7-9 and J usage is TRBJ1-3; D remains unclear. In nucleotides, the CDR3 is TGTGCCAGCAGCTTAACGACAGGAAACACCATATATTTT. Its protein is CASSLTTGNTIYF.